The rows below give T cell receptor beta chains drawn from one sample of a study of cytomegalovirus exposure and HLA in healthy donors. The assay was immunoSEQ multiplex PCR, and TCRdb's table has in-frame clones only and misses some. The sample records about 160,000 clones, roughly 87% being singletons. The material sequenced was PBMCs. Every receptor here comes from a woman aged 25 to 39 in good health and CMV-seronegative. CDR3s include the opening cysteine and the closing phenylalanine or tryptophan. Each record gives: D gene, J gene, clone size, V gene, CDR3 DNA, CDR3 protein. A D gene is named only where the DNA matches it firmly. Clone size, where shown, is once, few, many, or a class for clones that have expanded.

-	TRBJ1-1	-	TRBV11-3	TGTGCCAGCAGCTTCTCTGGGAGGACTGAAGCTTTCTTT	CASSFSGRTEAFF
-	TRBJ1-2	-	TRBV27	TGTGCCAGCGGGGGGGGTAGATGGGGCTACACCTTC	CASGGGRWGYTF
TRBD2	TRBJ2-4	-	TRBV4-3	TGCGCCAGCAGCCAAGATTACCGGGGGGACATTCAGTACTTC	CASSQDYRGDIQYF
-	TRBJ1-4	once	TRBV19	TGTGCCAGTAGTACGGACCCTAGAGCGGGTGAAAAACTGTTTTTT	CASSTDPRAGEKLFF
TRBD1	TRBJ2-7	-	TRBV12-5	TGTGCTAGTGTTTGTGAGCTTTCACGGACAGGGGCCCCCTACGAGCAGTACTTC	CASVCELSRTGAPYEQYF
-	TRBJ2-3	-	TRBV27	TGTGCCAGCACTATCTCACCGTATTTT	CASTISPYF
TRBD2	TRBJ2-7	once	TRBV28	TGTGCCAGCCTTCGGGGGGGAAACTCCTACGAGCAGTACTTC	CASLRGGNSYEQYF
TRBD1	TRBJ1-1	-	TRBV4-1	TGCGCCAGCAGCCACCCCGGGACAGGGGGGAGAGATACTGAAGCTTTCTTT	CASSHPGTGGRDTEAFF
TRBD2	TRBJ2-3	-	TRBV9	TGTGCCAGCAGCGTAGCGGTCGGGGGGGCCTTAGATACGCAGTATTTT	CASSVAVGGALDTQYF
TRBD1	TRBJ2-5	-	TRBV27	TGTGCCAGCAGTCGAGGGACAGGGGGGGAAGAGACCCAGTACTTC	CASSRGTGGEETQYF
TRBD2	TRBJ2-7	-	TRBV7-2	TGTGCCAGCAATCCTAGCGGGGCCACCTACGAGCAGTACTTC	CASNPSGATYEQYF
-	TRBJ2-7	-	TRBV30	TGTGCCTGGGCGAGCGGGACAGGCTACGAGCAGTACTTC	CAWASGTGYEQYF
-	TRBJ2-3	-	TRBV5-1	TGCGCCAGCAGCCTAGATGGGACTGGCACAGATACGCAGTATTTT	CASSLDGTGTDTQYF
-	TRBJ1-1	-	TRBV7-3	TGTGCCAGCAGCCCGGGGGGGGGAGCAACTGAAGCTTTCTTT	CASSPGGGATEAFF
-	TRBJ1-1	-	TRBV6-4	TGTGCCAGGAGACACAGGGTTCGGAACACTGAAGCTTTCTTT	CARRHRVRNTEAFF
-	TRBJ1-2	-	TRBV9	TGTGCCAGCACCAGAAACCCCGTCCTTGGGGGGGGAGGCTACACCTTC	CASTRNPVLGGGGYTF
-	TRBJ1-5	few	TRBV19	TGTGCCAGTAGCCCCGTGACAGGAGTTAGCAATCAGCCCCAGCATTTT	CASSPVTGVSNQPQHF
-	TRBJ2-7	-	TRBV27	TGTGCCAGCAGTTTACGACAGACCTACGAGCAGTACTTC	CASSLRQTYEQYF
-	TRBJ1-4	-	TRBV27	TGTGCCAGCAGTCTGCGGGGGTGGGGTGGTGAAAAACTGTTTTTT	CASSLRGWGGEKLFF
TRBD1	TRBJ1-2	-	TRBV5-1	TGCGCCAGCAGCTTGCCCGGGACAGGGAGCGGCTACACCTTC	CASSLPGTGSGYTF
-	TRBJ1-1	once	TRBV29-1	TGCAGCGTCTCAGCGGGGACCAAAGGCACTGAAGCTTTCTTT	CSVSAGTKGTEAFF
TRBD1	TRBJ2-7	few	TRBV6-5	TGTGCCAGCAGTTACCAACCGGGACAGGGGGGCGAGCAGTACTTC	CASSYQPGQGGEQYF
-	TRBJ2-4	few	TRBV7-2	TGTGCCAGCGGAGCAAGGACCCAGGGAAAAAACATTCAGTACTTC	CASGARTQGKNIQYF
TRBD1	TRBJ1-2	-	TRBV5-1	TGCGCCAGCAGCTCAGAGACAGGGTTTGTAGGCTACACCTTC	CASSSETGFVGYTF
-	TRBJ1-2	-	TRBV4-3	TGCGCCAGCAGCCAAGAGTGGCAGTACTATGGCTACACCTTC	CASSQEWQYYGYTF
-	TRBJ1-5	-	TRBV2	TGTGCCAGCAGTCACAGGGTGGGGGATCAGCCCCAGCATTTT	CASSHRVGDQPQHF
-	TRBJ1-4	-	TRBV6-1	TGTGCCAGCAGTGATGGGGGACTGATCAGGGAAAAACTGTTTTTT	CASSDGGLIREKLFF
TRBD2	TRBJ2-1	-	TRBV19	TGTGCCAGTAGTATAAGTGGGAGCGGGGCCTACAATGAGCAGTTCTTC	CASSISGSGAYNEQFF
-	TRBJ1-5	-	TRBV19	TGTGCCAGTAGTATTCTAACAACGGACAGAAAAAATCAGCCCCAGCATTTT	CASSILTTDRKNQPQHF
-	TRBJ2-1	-	TRBV6-1	TGTGCCAGCAGTGAAGCGACTAACATGGGGAACAATGAGCAGTTCTTC	CASSEATNMGNNEQFF
-	TRBJ1-2	-	TRBV28	TGTGCCAGCACCCCATCTGAGGTCCAGCTCTATGGCTACACCTTC	CASTPSEVQLYGYTF
TRBD1	TRBJ2-7	-	TRBV2	TGTGCCAGCAGACGGACAGGGGTTTTCAACGAGCAGTACTTC	CASRRTGVFNEQYF
-	TRBJ2-7	-	TRBV5-1	TGCGCCAGCAGCTCGTCAGGGTCCTACGAGCAGTACTTC	CASSSSGSYEQYF
TRBD2	TRBJ2-7	-	TRBV28	TGTGCCAGCAGTTTCTGGTCTAGCGGTAGCTCCTACGAGCAGTACTTC	CASSFWSSGSSYEQYF
TRBD1	TRBJ2-7	once	TRBV19	TGTGCCAGTAAGTCCGGGACAGGGAGCAACGAGCAGTACTTC	CASKSGTGSNEQYF
-	TRBJ1-1	-	TRBV7-2	TGTGCCAGCAGCCCTGACAGAAGGTCTAACACTGAAGCTTTCTTT	CASSPDRRSNTEAFF
-	TRBJ1-3	-	TRBV4-3	TGCGCCAGCAGCCATAGTACCAACTCTGGAAACACCATATATTTT	CASSHSTNSGNTIYF
-	TRBJ1-1	-	TRBV9	TGTGCCAGCAGCGTAGATCCCTCAGGGGACACTGAAGCTTTCTTT	CASSVDPSGDTEAFF
-	TRBJ1-3	-	TRBV30	TGTGCCTGGAGTGTTAGCTCTGGAAACACCATATATTTT	CAWSVSSGNTIYF
-	TRBJ2-2	-	TRBV18	TGTGCCAGCTCACCAAGCCACACCGGGGAGCTGTTTTTT	CASSPSHTGELFF
-	TRBJ1-2	once	TRBV5-3	TGTGCCAGAAGCCCCCGACAAACCGGGGAAGCCGAGAGGACCTTC	CARSPRQTGEAERTF
TRBD1	TRBJ2-5	-	TRBV7-2	TGTGCCAGCAGCTCACGGACAGGGGGCTTGCAAGAGACCCAGTACTTC	CASSSRTGGLQETQYF
TRBD2	TRBJ2-7	-	TRBV2	TGTGCCAGCGAGCCGTCGAGCAGCGGGGGCTCCTACGAGCAGTACTTC	CASEPSSSGGSYEQYF
TRBD2	TRBJ2-1	once	TRBV9	TGTGCCAGCAGCGCCGAGGGACTAGCGGGGAATGAGCAGTTCTTC	CASSAEGLAGNEQFF
-	TRBJ1-2	-	TRBV5-1	TGCGCCAGCAGACTAACGACAGGTCGGACGGGCTACACCTTC	CASRLTTGRTGYTF
TRBD2	TRBJ2-1	few	TRBV6-5	TGTGCCAGCAGTCTAGCGGGAGGGTCCAATGAGCAGTTCTTC	CASSLAGGSNEQFF
-	TRBJ2-7	-	TRBV28	TGTGCCAGCAGTTTTGTAGGGGTCCTTAGCTACGAGCAGTACTTC	CASSFVGVLSYEQYF
-	TRBJ1-1	-	TRBV18	TGTGCCACAAACTCTGAACAGGGCGTGAACACTGAAGCTTTCTTT	CATNSEQGVNTEAFF
-	TRBJ1-2	-	TRBV28	TGTGCCAGCCGTGCCTCAGGGACTACAAACTATGGCTACACCTTC	CASRASGTTNYGYTF
-	TRBJ2-7	-	TRBV30	TGTGCCTGGAGTCCCATTGTGTCCTACGAGCAGTACTTC	CAWSPIVSYEQYF
-	TRBJ1-2	-	TRBV9	TGTGCCAGCAGCGCCTCCGGGACATGGAGCCTCCATGGCTACACCTTC	CASSASGTWSLHGYTF